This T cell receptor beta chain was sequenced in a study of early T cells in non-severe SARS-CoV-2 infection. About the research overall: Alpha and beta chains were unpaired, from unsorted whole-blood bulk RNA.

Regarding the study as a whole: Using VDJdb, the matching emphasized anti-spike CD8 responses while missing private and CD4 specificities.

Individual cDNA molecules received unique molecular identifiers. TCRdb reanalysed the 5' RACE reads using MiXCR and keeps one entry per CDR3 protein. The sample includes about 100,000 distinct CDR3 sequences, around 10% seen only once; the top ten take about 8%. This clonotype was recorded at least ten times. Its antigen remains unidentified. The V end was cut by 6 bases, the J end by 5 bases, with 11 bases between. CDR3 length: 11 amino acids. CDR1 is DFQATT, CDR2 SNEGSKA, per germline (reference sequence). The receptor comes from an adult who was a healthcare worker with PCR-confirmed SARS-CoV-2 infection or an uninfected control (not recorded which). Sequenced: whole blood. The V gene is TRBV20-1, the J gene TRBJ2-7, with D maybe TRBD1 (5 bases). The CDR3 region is CSAARQNEQYF. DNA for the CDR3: TGCAGTGCCGCTCGACAGAACGAGCAGTACTTC.